The 5 T cell receptor beta chains listed next were all sequenced from one sample in a study of T cells after yellow fever vaccination. TCRdb redid the calling of the 5' RACE reads with MiXCR, one entry per CDR3 protein. The table has some 130,000 distinct CDR3 sequences, about 7% seen once. The sequences come from CD4+ T cells sorted from PBMCs, collected 10 days after the yellow fever booster vaccination. These TCRs come from a man aged 30 to 39 who received the YFV17D yellow fever vaccine.

Note on this clonotype: A much larger clonotype is one base distant, so this may be a read error. The rearrangement links TRBV19 to TRBJ2-3; D possibly uses TRBD1 or TRBD2 (5 bases each). V lost 6 bases and J 6 bases, leaving 16 bases between the germline ends. The CDR3 runs to 14 residues. Germline V gives CDR1 LNHDA, CDR2 SQIVND (reference sequence). The DNA of the CDR3 is TGTGCCAGTAGGAGGGGCTCTGGGGCGGATACGCAGTATTTT. It encodes CASRRGSGADTQYF.

Ten or more counts support this clonotype. The rearrangement uses TRBV20-1 and TRBJ2-5; 7 bases match TRBD2. Germline CDR1 reads DFQATT; CDR2 reads SNEGSKA (reference sequence). The V gene end was trimmed by 5 bases and the J gene end by 4 bases; junction bases not matched to a gene: 10. There are 14 residues in the CDR3. CDR3 nucleotide sequence: TGCAGTGCTCAACCGACTAGCCGGGTAGAGACCCAGTACTTC. The encoded protein is CSAQPTSRVETQYF.

This clonotype was detected many times. The chain recombines TRBV3-1 with TRBJ1-5, with D possibly matching TRBD1 (6 bases). Trimming removed 0 bases at V and 3 bases at J, with 15 bases between. Germline CDR1 reads LGHDT; CDR2 reads YNNKEL (reference sequence). The CDR3 is 17 residues long. CDR3 in DNA: TGTGCCAGCAGCCAAGATCCCCTGGACAGAGACAATCAGCCCCAGCATTTT. This gives the protein CASSQDPLDRDNQPQHF.

This clonotype was counted many times. The rearrangement uses TRBV10-3 and TRBJ2-7; D gene ambiguous. Germline CDR1 and CDR2: ENHRY and SYGVKD. The CDR3 runs to 16 residues. V was trimmed by 3 bases and J by 3 bases, leaving 18 bases between them. This CDR3 is CAISDPQRGAFYEQYF. The CDR3 nucleotides are TGTGCCATCAGTGATCCCCAACGAGGAGCCTTCTACGAGCAGTACTTC.

V is TRBV19 and J is TRBJ2-6; 14 bases agree with TRBD2. Losses at the gene ends were 6 bases for V and 0 bases for J; bases not matched to a gene: 7. CDR1 and CDR2 (germline): LNHDA, SQIVND (reference sequence). There are 19 residues in the CDR3. This chain's CDR3 is CASRPRLAGGVSGANVLTF. The CDR3 nucleotides are TGTGCCAGTAGGCCCCGACTAGCGGGAGGGGTCTCTGGGGCCAACGTCCTGACTTTC.